These 12 T cell receptor beta chains share one sample of origin, sequenced in a study of shared clonotypes between healthy human individuals. Assay: immunoSEQ multiplex PCR; the TCRdb copy retains only in-frame clones and omits some. The sample lists over a million clones; approximately 80% were seen once. Sequences were obtained from memory CD4+ T cells from PBMCs. The subset denotes: CD45RA-negative fraction. The receptor set was obtained from a man aged 18 to 29 in good health. Some clones in this sample may be carry-over from other donors' samples.

The chain recombines TRBV15 with TRBJ2-7; D unresolved. CDR1 is LNHNV, CDR2 YYDKDF, per germline (reference sequence). V was clipped by 4 bases and J by 7 bases, with 14 bases between them. The CDR3 covers 13 residues. CDR3 residues: CATSTSALAEQYF. CDR3 bases: TGTGCCACCAGCACAAGCGCCCTTGCGGAGCAGTACTTC.

This chain connects TRBV5-1 to TRBJ1-4; 7 nucleotides line up with TRBD1. V was pared by 0 bases and J by 14 bases, with 10 bases of the junction left unmatched. The CDR3 spans 14 residues. The germline CDR1 and CDR2 sequences are SGHRS and YFSETQ. In DNA form, the CDR3 reads TGCGCCAGCAGCTTGGAGGCCGTCGGGACAGAGCTGTTTTTT. Protein product: CASSLEAVGTELFF.

This chain links TRBV28 with TRBJ1-4; D is possibly TRBD1 (5 bases). Looked up from germline, CDR1 is MDHEN and CDR2 is SYDVKM. Trimming removed 5 bases from V and 8 bases from J, with 15 bases in between. This CDR3 is 14 amino acids long. CDR3 coding DNA: TGTGCCAGCAGTACAGGCCCGGGGGGAGAAAAACTGTTTTTT. Translated, it gives CASSTGPGGEKLFF.

The rearrangement uses TRBV2 and TRBJ2-3; TRBD2 matches 7 bases. Germline V lookup: CDR1 SNHLY, CDR2 FYNNEI. There are 18 residues in the CDR3. V lost 6 bases and J lost 2; bases outside the gene matches: 17. The CDR3 region has the DNA TGTGCCAGCAGGGACCCATACGTCCGGGACTACCACACAGATACGCAGTATTTT. It codes for CASRDPYVRDYHTDTQYF.

This CDR3 is CAISERSNGNTIYF. DNA of the CDR3: TGTGCCATCAGTGAGAGGAGTAACGGAAACACCATATATTTT. The V gene is TRBV10-3, the J gene TRBJ1-3; D uncertain. Germline V CDR1 and CDR2: ENHRY, SYGVKD. V lost 2 bases, J lost 4 bases, and 9 bases lay in between. The CDR3 has 14 residues.

A few counts support this clone. The chain has TRBV11-1 and TRBJ2-1; D gene uncertain. V was pared by 7 bases and J by 4 bases, with 8 bases between. The CDR3 covers 12 residues. Germline-derived CDR1 and CDR2 are SGHAT and FQDESV (reference sequence). In DNA form, the CDR3 reads TGTGCCAGCAAAACAGCTTACAATGAGCAGTTCTTC. Translating gives CASKTAYNEQFF.

The V and J genes are TRBV7-8 and TRBJ1-5; 9 nucleotides match TRBD1. In germline, CDR1 is SGHVS, CDR2 FQNEAQ. The CDR3 is 16 amino acids. V shed 5 bases, J shed 5 bases, and the junction held 10 bases outside the gene matches. The CDR3 loop is CASSTRDRAQDQPQHF. CDR3 nucleotide sequence: TGTGCCAGCAGCACCAGGGACAGGGCTCAGGATCAGCCCCAGCATTTT. Supplemented by reference TRBV7-8 and TRBJ1-5, the full variable domain reads GAGVSQSPRYKVAKRGQDVALRCDPISGHVSLFWYQQALGQGPEFLTYFQNEAQLDKSGLPSDRFFAERPEGSVSTLKIQRTQQEDSAVYLCASSTRDRAQDQPQHFGDGTRLSIL.

V usage is TRBV5-6 and J usage is TRBJ2-7; tentatively, D is TRBD1 (6 bases). The CDR3 consists of 15 residues. V was clipped by 0 bases and J by 3 bases, with 13 bases between them. Germline assignment: CDR1 SGHDT and CDR2 YYEEEE. The CDR3 protein is CASSLGPDRDYEQYF. The CDR3 nucleotides are TGTGCCAGCAGCTTGGGGCCGGACAGAGACTACGAGCAGTACTTC.

V is TRBV18 and J is TRBJ2-5; D might be TRBD1 or TRBD2, each matching 5 bases. V was trimmed by 2 bases and J by 3 bases, leaving 16 bases between them. The CDR3 extends over 16 amino acids. Germline V lookup: CDR1 KGHSH, CDR2 LQKENI. The CDR3 sequence: CASSPVLGVTEETQYF. The CDR3 nucleotides are TGTGCCAGCTCACCAGTACTGGGGGTAACCGAAGAGACCCAGTACTTC. The whole variable domain, filled in from reference TRBV18 and TRBJ2-5, reads NAGVMQNPRHLVRRRGQEARLRCSPMKGHSHVYWYRQLPEEGLKFMVYLQKENIIDESGMPKERFSAEFPKEGPSILRIQQVVRGDSAAYFCASSPVLGVTEETQYFGPGTRLLVL.

This sequence joins TRBV19 and TRBJ2-2; tentatively, D is TRBD1 (6 bases). With 8 bases removed from V and 15 bases from J, the gap between germline ends came to 19 bases. This CDR3 contains 12 residues. Germline V gene sequence: CDR1 LNHDA, CDR2 SQIVND (reference sequence). CDR3 amino acids: CASSPGHQGLFF. The CDR3 DNA reads as TGTGCCAGTTCACCGGGACATCAAGGGTTGTTTTTT. Full variable domain (outside the CDR3, taken from reference TRBV19 and TRBJ2-2): DGGITQSPKYLFRKEGQNVTLSCEQNLNHDAMYWYRQDPGQGLRLIYYSQIVNDFQKGDIAEGYSVSREKKESFPLTVTSAQKNPTAFYLCASSPGHQGLFFGEGSRLTVL.

The chain carries TRBV10-3 and TRBJ1-5, with no clear D. V shed 0 bases and J shed 5 bases, with 5 bases lying between them. CDR1 is ENHRY and CDR2 is SYGVKD in the germline V gene. CDR3 length: 13 amino acids. The CDR3 region has the DNA TGTGCCATCAGTGAGTCGACTGATCAGCCCCAGCATTTT. It specifies CAISESTDQPQHF.

The table lists this clone with many counts. The chain's CDR3 is CASIGNERNTIYF. The CDR3 DNA follows: TGTGCCAGTATCGGTAATGAAAGAAACACCATATATTTT. The chain uses TRBV19 and TRBJ1-3; no firm D call. CDR3 size: 13 residues. The V gene's germline CDR1 is LNHDA and CDR2 SQIVND (reference sequence). Trimming cost V 7 bases and J 5 bases, with 12 bases left between them.